Listed here is a single T cell receptor (beta chain). The data were taken from a study of blood T cell repertoires in COVID-19. Produced via immunoSEQ multiplex PCR; TCRdb's table is partial and in-frame only. The table records roughly 29,000 clones, roughly nine tenths of them present only once. The source of this sequence is a human donor in a cohort sampled during active COVID-19. The sample comprised peripheral blood.

In DNA form, the CDR3 reads TGTGCCAGCAGCCCCATGAACACTGAAGCTTTCTTT. Protein: CASSPMNTEAFF. The chain recombines TRBV11-2 with TRBJ1-1; D is ambiguous. This CDR3 contains 12 residues. V lost 5 bases and J 0 bases, leaving 4 bases between the germline ends. CDR1 is SGHAT and CDR2 is FQNNGV in the germline V gene.